This is a list of T cell receptor beta chains from one sample in a study of cytomegalovirus exposure and HLA in healthy donors. Data came from immunoSEQ multiplex PCR; TCRdb stores just in-frame clones and leaves some out. The repertoire table contains tens of thousands of clones. The sequenced sample consisted of PBMCs. The receptors here all came from a woman in her sixties in good health and CMV-seropositive. The CDR3 runs from the conserved cysteine through the conserved F or W. Fields, in order: V gene, J gene, D gene, CDR3 protein, CDR3 DNA. D genes are given only for firm matches.

V: TRBV5-4; J: TRBJ2-5; D: NA; CDR3: CASSFPGGGETQYF; DNA: TGTGCCAGCAGCTTCCCCGGGGGAGGAGAGACCCAGTACTTC
V: TRBV15; J: TRBJ2-1; D: NA; CDR3: CATSRIRVGANEQFF; DNA: TGTGCCACCAGCAGAATCAGGGTGGGGGCCAATGAGCAGTTCTTC
V: TRBV6-5; J: TRBJ1-1; D: NA; CDR3: CASSLQTGGRGEAFF; DNA: TGTGCCAGCAGTTTACAGACAGGCGGGAGGGGGGAGGCTTTCTTT
V: TRBV5-1; J: TRBJ1-1; D: TRBD1; CDR3: CASSLGGTGVEAFF; DNA: TGCGCCAGCAGCTTGGGAGGGACAGGGGTTGAAGCTTTCTTT
V: TRBV5-5; J: TRBJ1-2; D: NA; CDR3: CASSLDQGANYGYTF; DNA: TGTGCCAGCAGCTTGGATCAGGGTGCTAACTATGGCTACACCTTC
V: TRBV18; J: TRBJ2-7; D: NA; CDR3: CASSPPLQGYEQYF; DNA: TGTGCCAGCTCACCACCGCTACAGGGCTACGAGCAGTACTTC
V: TRBV27; J: TRBJ1-2; D: TRBD1; CDR3: CASSSVQGFMNYGYTF; DNA: TGTGCCAGCAGTTCAGTACAGGGGTTTATGAACTATGGCTACACCTTC
V: TRBV19; J: TRBJ1-6; D: NA; CDR3: CASSLRGGIWTDANSPLHF; DNA: TGTGCCAGTAGTTTAAGGGGTGGAATCTGGACAGACGCAAATTCACCCCTCCACTTT
V: TRBV18; J: TRBJ2-7; D: TRBD2; CDR3: CASSPGLATIEQYF; DNA: TGTGCCAGCTCACCAGGACTAGCGACCATCGAGCAGTACTTC
V: TRBV4-2; J: TRBJ2-7; D: NA; CDR3: CASSQLSYEQYF; DNA: TGTGCCAGCAGCCAACTCTCCTACGAGCAGTACTTC
V: TRBV19; J: TRBJ1-1; D: NA; CDR3: CASNMGRTVNTEAFF; DNA: TGTGCCAGTAACATGGGGCGGACGGTGAACACTGAAGCTTTCTTT
V: TRBV7-2; J: TRBJ1-1; D: TRBD1; CDR3: CASSLPQGEAFF; DNA: TGTGCCAGCAGCTTACCACAGGGGGAAGCTTTCTTT
V: TRBV19; J: TRBJ2-7; D: NA; CDR3: CASSGGEKPYEQYF; DNA: TGTGCCAGTAGTGGTGGGGAGAAACCCTACGAGCAGTACTTC
V: TRBV11-3; J: TRBJ2-5; D: TRBD2; CDR3: CASSSRLASGGAETQYF; DNA: TGTGCCAGCAGCTCCCGCCTGGCTAGCGGGGGGGCAGAGACCCAGTACTTC
V: TRBV6-5; J: TRBJ1-1; D: NA; CDR3: CASSYSSLRTEAFF; DNA: TGTGCCAGCAGTTACTCGAGTTTGAGAACTGAAGCTTTCTTT
V: TRBV5-1; J: TRBJ1-2; D: NA; CDR3: CASSLLEGRAYGYTF; DNA: TGCGCCAGCAGCCTGCTGGAAGGGAGGGCCTATGGCTACACCTTC
V: TRBV10-1; J: TRBJ1-5; D: TRBD1; CDR3: CASRPRQGWNQPQHF; DNA: TGCGCCAGCAGACCTAGACAGGGATGGAATCAGCCCCAGCATTTT
V: TRBV29-1; J: TRBJ1-2; D: TRBD1; CDR3: CSVGQGDGYTF; DNA: TGCAGCGTGGGACAGGGGGATGGCTACACCTTC
V: TRBV2; J: TRBJ2-3; D: TRBD2; CDR3: CASSVWTSGATDTQYF; DNA: TGTGCCAGCAGTGTCTGGACTAGCGGGGCGACAGATACGCAGTATTTT
V: TRBV6-4; J: TRBJ2-6; D: NA; CDR3: CASSDGGRGFAGANVLTF; DNA: TGTGCCAGCAGTGACGGCGGCAGGGGTTTTGCTGGGGCCAACGTCCTGACTTTC
V: TRBV9; J: TRBJ2-3; D: NA; CDR3: CASSPNTDTQYF; DNA: TGTGCCAGCAGCCCCAACACAGATACGCAGTATTTT
V: TRBV9; J: TRBJ1-2; D: NA; CDR3: CASSVDGPRDTF; DNA: TGTGCCAGCAGCGTAGATGGCCCCCGTGACACCTTC
V: TRBV28; J: TRBJ2-5; D: NA; CDR3: CASSTGFRDQYF; DNA: TGTGCCAGCAGTACCGGGTTCAGAGACCAGTACTTC
V: TRBV10-1; J: TRBJ2-3; D: TRBD2; CDR3: CASSESEAGGIDTQYF; DNA: TGCGCCAGCAGTGAGTCAGAAGCGGGGGGGATCGATACGCAGTATTTT
V: TRBV6-5; J: TRBJ2-5; D: TRBD2; CDR3: CASSRLAGKETQYF; DNA: TGTGCCAGCAGCAGACTAGCGGGTAAAGAGACCCAGTACTTC
V: TRBV7-9; J: TRBJ1-3; D: TRBD1; CDR3: CASSLVRDSGNTIYF; DNA: TGTGCCAGCAGCTTAGTCCGGGACAGTGGAAACACCATATATTTT
V: TRBV5-1; J: TRBJ1-6; D: TRBD1; CDR3: CASSSGTAIVSPLHF; DNA: TGCGCCAGCAGTTCCGGGACAGCTATAGTCTCACCCCTCCACTTT
V: TRBV28; J: TRBJ1-2; D: TRBD1; CDR3: CASSLTGPYGYTF; DNA: TGTGCCAGCAGTTTGACAGGGCCCTATGGCTACACCTTC
V: TRBV5-1; J: TRBJ2-3; D: NA; CDR3: CASEPPGRSDTQYF; DNA: TGCGCCAGTGAACCGCCAGGAAGGTCAGATACGCAGTATTTT
V: TRBV10-3; J: TRBJ1-3; D: TRBD1; CDR3: CAISESGQGTSGNTIYF; DNA: TGTGCCATCAGTGAGTCTGGACAGGGAACCTCTGGAAACACCATATATTTT
V: TRBV28; J: TRBJ1-3; D: TRBD1; CDR3: CASSPQTGGSRNTIYF; DNA: TGTGCCAGCAGTCCACAGACAGGGGGATCGAGAAACACCATATATTTT
V: TRBV2; J: TRBJ1-2; D: NA; CDR3: CASSGGDYGYTF; DNA: TGTGCCAGCAGTGGAGGCGACTATGGCTACACCTTC
V: TRBV15; J: TRBJ2-2; D: TRBD1; CDR3: CATSRGQGGRTGELFF; DNA: TGTGCCACCAGCAGAGGACAGGGTGGCCGAACCGGGGAGCTGTTTTTT
V: TRBV5-6; J: TRBJ2-1; D: NA; CDR3: CASSLSNNEQFF; DNA: TGTGCCAGCAGCTTAAGCAACAATGAGCAGTTCTTC
V: TRBV5-4; J: TRBJ2-1; D: TRBD1; CDR3: CASSYRTGYNEQFF; DNA: TGTGCCAGCAGCTATCGGACAGGCTACAATGAGCAGTTCTTC
V: TRBV19; J: TRBJ2-2; D: NA; CDR3: CASSLQQAANTGELFF; DNA: TGTGCCAGTAGCCTTCAACAGGCGGCGAACACCGGGGAGCTGTTTTTT